The clone carrying this TCR beta chain came up many times. This record comes from a study of early T cells in non-severe SARS-CoV-2 infection. Germline loops: CDR1 SQVTM, CDR2 ANQGSEA. The CDR3 runs 14 residues. Trimming left V 2 bases short and J 1 base short, with 12 bases between. TCRdb independently ran MiXCR on the 5' RACE reads; one entry per CDR3 protein. The sample carries 35,000 to 45,000 distinct CDR3 sequences, roughly 4% recorded once. The sequence was obtained from an adult who was a healthcare worker with PCR-confirmed SARS-CoV-2 infection or an uninfected control (not recorded which). Sequenced material: whole blood. The chain uses TRBV29-1 and TRBJ2-7; tentatively, D is TRBD1 (6 bases). CDR3 protein: CSVEQGSTSYEQYF. In nucleotides, the CDR3 is TGCAGCGTTGAACAGGGGTCAACTTCCTACGAGCAGTACTTC.